The 14 T cell receptor beta chains listed next were all sequenced from one sample in a study of regulatory T cells in long-lasting Graves disease. HTBI primers from iRepertoire and Arm-PCR of CDR3 regions yielded the TCR beta libraries. In TCRdb, the multiplex PCR reads were re-called with MiXCR into one record per CDR3 protein. The profile shows some 490,000 distinct CDR3 sequences, about 12% of them singletons. Described time point: newly diagnosed GD, antithyroid drugs for less than 3 months. PBMC-derived RNA was used for the TCR library. This sample also appeared in a second study, on T cells in Graves' hyperthyroidism and ophthalmopathy.

The starting material was peripheral blood mononuclear cells (PBMCs), obtained at new diagnosis, from a patient treated with antithyroid drugs. The receptors derive from a woman aged 25 to 45 with Graves disease.

This rearrangement joins TRBV20-1 to TRBJ2-2; 10 bases agree with TRBD2. This CDR3 comprises 16 residues. The junction had 10 bases not matched to a gene; V was cut back by 6 bases and J by 3 bases. Germline CDR1 reads DFQATT; CDR2 reads SNEGSKA (reference sequence). The CDR3 region has the DNA TGCAGTGCCATTCCGACTAGCGGGCAGGACACCGGGGAGCTGTTTTTT. Protein sequence: CSAIPTSGQDTGELFF.

This clonotype was counted at least ten times. The chain has TRBV27 and TRBJ2-1; 9 bases agree with TRBD1. The germline gives CDR1 MNHEY, CDR2 SMNVEV (reference sequence). The CDR3 contains 13 residues. The CDR3 spells CGTGDRDGNEQFF. Here the CDR3 DNA reads TGTGGAACTGGGGACAGGGATGGGAATGAGCAGTTCTTC.

This clonotype came up many times. CDR3 sequence reads: CASSLERLGGEQFF. CDR3 in DNA: TGTGCCAGCAGCTTAGAGAGGCTGGGGGGTGAGCAGTTCTTC. V usage is TRBV7-3 and J usage is TRBJ2-1, with D perhaps matching TRBD2 (6 bases). The V gene's germline CDR1 is SGHTA and CDR2 FQGTGA. The CDR3 has 14 residues. Trimming stripped 2 bases from V and 9 bases from J, with 14 bases between.

This clonotype was seen repeatedly, ten times or more. The gene calls are TRBV28 and TRBJ1-3; no clear D. Germline loops: CDR1 MDHEN, CDR2 SYDVKM. The CDR3 sequence is 13 residues long. Trimming took 3 bases from V and 0 from J, leaving 3 bases between them. CDR3 sequence: CASSLSSGNTIYF. The CDR3 DNA sequence: TGTGCCAGCAGTTTGAGCTCTGGAAACACCATATATTTT.

This clonotype was recorded a few times. With a much larger clone just one base away, this may be a read error. The rearrangement uses TRBV7-2 and TRBJ2-3; TRBD2 matches 12 bases. Trimming took 5 bases from V and 2 from J; bases not matched to a gene: 5. Germline CDR1 is SGHTA and CDR2 is FQGNSA. The CDR3 contains 16 residues. CDR3 coding DNA: TGTGCCAGCAGCACGAGGACTAGCGGGGCCACAGATACGCAGTATTTT. It encodes CASSTRTSGATDTQYF.

This chain links TRBV11-1 with TRBJ2-1, with TRBD2 matching 12 bases. Germline V gives CDR1 SGHAT, CDR2 FQDESV (reference sequence). The CDR3 is made up of 19 amino acids. V lost 1 base to trimming and J lost 4 bases; unmatched junction nucleotides: 11. CDR3 sequence: CASSLDPLGLAGLYNEQFF. CDR3 DNA: TGTGCCAGCAGCTTAGATCCATTGGGACTAGCGGGTTTGTACAATGAGCAGTTCTTC.

This clonotype occurred a few times. The chain has TRBV20-1 and TRBJ1-1, with D possibly matching TRBD1 (5 bases). CDR3 length equals 17 residues. Germline loops: CDR1 DFQATT, CDR2 SNEGSKA (reference sequence). Between the trimmed V and J ends, which lost 0 bases and 1 base, there was a span of 18 bases. CDR3 sequence: CSARERQGRVGNTEAFF. The CDR3 DNA reads as TGCAGTGCTAGAGAGCGGCAGGGAAGAGTAGGGAACACTGAAGCTTTCTTT.

This clonotype was counted only a few times. The chain is built from TRBV20-1 and TRBJ2-1; TRBD2 aligns across 10 bases. With 0 bases clipped from V and 3 bases from J, the junction kept 5 bases outside the gene matches. The CDR3 has 16 residues. Germline assignment: CDR1 DFQATT and CDR2 SNEGSKA (reference sequence). CDR3: CSARDFGLAVYNEQFF. CDR3 coding DNA: TGCAGTGCTAGAGATTTCGGACTAGCGGTCTACAATGAGCAGTTCTTC.

On this clonotype: A read error may be the cause here, since a much bigger clone is one base away. The chain combines TRBV6-1 with TRBJ2-1; TRBD2 aligns across 8 bases. V lost 4 bases and J lost 4; bases outside the gene matches: 18. CDR3 size: 19 residues. Germline CDR1 and CDR2: MNHNS and SASEGT. This CDR3 is CASSVLVLAATQLYNEQFF. CDR3 sequence (DNA): TGTGCCAGCAGTGTCCTTGTACTAGCGGCCACCCAACTTTACAATGAGCAGTTCTTC.

This clonotype was observed at least ten times. The chain recombines TRBV20-1 with TRBJ2-7; a weak D match, TRBD2 (5 bases). The V end was cut by 5 bases, the J end by 0 bases, with 20 bases between. There are 16 residues in the CDR3. CDR1 is DFQATT and CDR2 is SNEGSKA in the germline V gene (reference sequence). The CDR3 DNA reads TGCAGTGCTGTAATCCCTCGGACTTCTACCTCCTACGAGCAGTACTTC. It codes for CSAVIPRTSTSYEQYF.

The genes are TRBV30 and TRBJ2-7; maybe TRBD1 (6 bases). The germline V and J ends were trimmed by 4 bases and 5 bases, with 18 bases remaining between them. This CDR3 is 14 amino acids long. Germline V gene lookup returns CDR1 GTSNPN and CDR2 SVGIG (reference sequence). The CDR3 loop is CAWKQGVRVHEQYF. The CDR3 DNA sequence: TGTGCCTGGAAACAGGGAGTGAGAGTGCACGAGCAGTACTTC.

This clonotype was detected ten times or more. CDR3 in DNA: TGTGCCAGCAATAATCGTCCCGGGATGAACACTGAAGCTTTCTTT. Translating it yields CASNNRPGMNTEAFF. The gene calls are TRBV6-1 and TRBJ1-1; D gene unclear. Germline V CDR1 and CDR2: MNHNS, SASEGT. The CDR3 covers 15 residues. The V gene lost 7 bases and the J gene lost 0 bases, with 15 bases spanning the gap.

The rearrangement links TRBV27 to TRBJ1-2, with 9 bases lining up with TRBD1. The CDR3 consists of 16 residues. With V trimmed by 5 bases and J by 7 bases, 14 bases remained unmatched. CDR1 and CDR2 (germline): MNHEY, SMNVEV (reference sequence). CDR3 nucleotides: TGTGCCAGCAGTAGGGGACAGGGAGTAAAAACGCGTGGCTACACCTTC. This sequence encodes CASSRGQGVKTRGYTF.

This clonotype was detected many times. The chain uses TRBV20-1 and TRBJ1-5; D is possibly TRBD1 (6 bases). The V gene lost 6 bases and the J gene lost 3 bases, with 12 bases spanning the gap. CDR1 is DFQATT, CDR2 SNEGSKA, per germline (reference sequence). The CDR3 is made up of 13 amino acids. This CDR3 reads CSALTGSNQPQHF. Written as DNA, the CDR3 is TGCAGTGCGCTAACAGGGTCCAATCAGCCCCAGCATTTT.